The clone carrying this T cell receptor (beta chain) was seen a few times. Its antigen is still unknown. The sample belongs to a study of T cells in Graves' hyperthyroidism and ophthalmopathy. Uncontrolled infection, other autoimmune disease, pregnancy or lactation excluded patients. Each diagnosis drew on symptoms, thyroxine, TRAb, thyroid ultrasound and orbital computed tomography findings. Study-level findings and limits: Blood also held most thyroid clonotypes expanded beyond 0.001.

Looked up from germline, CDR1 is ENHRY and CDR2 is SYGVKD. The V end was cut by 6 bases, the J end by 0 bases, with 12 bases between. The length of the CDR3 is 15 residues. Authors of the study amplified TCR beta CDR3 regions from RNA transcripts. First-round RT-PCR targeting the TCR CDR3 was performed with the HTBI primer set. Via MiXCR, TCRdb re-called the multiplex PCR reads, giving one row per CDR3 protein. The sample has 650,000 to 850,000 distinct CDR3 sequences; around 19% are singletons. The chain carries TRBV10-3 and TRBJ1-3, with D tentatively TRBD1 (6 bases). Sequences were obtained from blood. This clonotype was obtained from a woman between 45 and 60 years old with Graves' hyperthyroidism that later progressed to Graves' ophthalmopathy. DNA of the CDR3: TGTGCCATCAGGGACAACAGGGACTCTGGAAACACCATATATTTT. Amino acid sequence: CAIRDNRDSGNTIYF.